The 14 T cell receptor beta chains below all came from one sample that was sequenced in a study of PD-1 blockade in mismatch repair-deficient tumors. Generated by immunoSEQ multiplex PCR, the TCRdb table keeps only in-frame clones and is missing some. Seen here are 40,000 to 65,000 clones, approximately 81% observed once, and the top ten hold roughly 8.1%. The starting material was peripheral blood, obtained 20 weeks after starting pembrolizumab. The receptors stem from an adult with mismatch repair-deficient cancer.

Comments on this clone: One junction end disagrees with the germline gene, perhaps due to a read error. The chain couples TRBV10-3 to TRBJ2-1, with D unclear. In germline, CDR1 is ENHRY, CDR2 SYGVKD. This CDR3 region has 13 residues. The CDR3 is CAISESGHKEQFF. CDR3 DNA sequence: TGTGCCATCAGTGAGTCGGGCCACAAAGAGCAGTTCTTC.

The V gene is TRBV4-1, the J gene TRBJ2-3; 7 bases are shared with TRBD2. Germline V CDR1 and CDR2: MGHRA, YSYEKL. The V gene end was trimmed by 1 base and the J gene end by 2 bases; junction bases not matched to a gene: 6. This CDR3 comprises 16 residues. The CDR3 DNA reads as TGCGCCAGCAGCCAAGGGCCTAGCGGATACACAGATACGCAGTATTTT. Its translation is CASSQGPSGYTDTQYF.

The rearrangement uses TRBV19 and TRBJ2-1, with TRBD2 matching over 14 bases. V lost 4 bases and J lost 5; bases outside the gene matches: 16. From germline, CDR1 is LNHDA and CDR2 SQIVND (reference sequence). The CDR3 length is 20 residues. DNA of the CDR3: TGTGCCAGTAGTACCCCGCTGACTAGCGGGAGGGGCCTAAGAAACAATGAGCAGTTCTTC. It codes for CASSTPLTSGRGLRNNEQFF.

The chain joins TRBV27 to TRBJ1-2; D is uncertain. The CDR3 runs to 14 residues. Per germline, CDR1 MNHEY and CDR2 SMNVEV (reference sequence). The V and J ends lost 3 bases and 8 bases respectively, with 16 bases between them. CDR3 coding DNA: TGTGCCAGCAGTTTCTCGAAAGGTGGTTTCGGCTACACCTTC. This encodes CASSFSKGGFGYTF.

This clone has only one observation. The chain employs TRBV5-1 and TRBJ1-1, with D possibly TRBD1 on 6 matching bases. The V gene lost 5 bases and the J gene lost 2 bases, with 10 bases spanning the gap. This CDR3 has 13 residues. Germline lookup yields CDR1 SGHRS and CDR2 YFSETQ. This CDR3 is CASSWTANTEAFF. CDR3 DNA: TGCGCCAGCAGTTGGACAGCCAACACTGAAGCTTTCTTT.

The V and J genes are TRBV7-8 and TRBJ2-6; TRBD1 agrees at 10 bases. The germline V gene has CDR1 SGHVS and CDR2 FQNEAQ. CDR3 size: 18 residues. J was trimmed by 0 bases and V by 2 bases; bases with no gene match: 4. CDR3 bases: TGTGCCAGCAGCTTATATGGACAGGGGGTCTCTGGGGCCAACGTCCTGACTTTC. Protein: CASSLYGQGVSGANVLTF.

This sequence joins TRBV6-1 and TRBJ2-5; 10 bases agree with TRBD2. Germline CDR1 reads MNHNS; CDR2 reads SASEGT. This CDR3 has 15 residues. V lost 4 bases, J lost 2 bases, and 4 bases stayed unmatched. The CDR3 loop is CASSVGLAEQETQYF. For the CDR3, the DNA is TGTGCCAGCAGTGTTGGACTAGCGGAACAAGAGACCCAGTACTTC.

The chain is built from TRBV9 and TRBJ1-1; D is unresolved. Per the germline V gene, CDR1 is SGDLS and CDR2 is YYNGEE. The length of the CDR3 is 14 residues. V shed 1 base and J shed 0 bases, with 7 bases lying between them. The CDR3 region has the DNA TGTGCCAGCAGCGTATCCCAGATGAACACTGAAGCTTTCTTT. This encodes CASSVSQMNTEAFF.

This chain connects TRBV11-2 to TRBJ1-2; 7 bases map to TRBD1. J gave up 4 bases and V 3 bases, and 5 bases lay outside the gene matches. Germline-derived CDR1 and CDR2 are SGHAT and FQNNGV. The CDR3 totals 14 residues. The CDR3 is CASSLTGTVYGYTF. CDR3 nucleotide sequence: TGTGCCAGCAGCTTGACAGGGACGGTCTATGGCTACACCTTC.

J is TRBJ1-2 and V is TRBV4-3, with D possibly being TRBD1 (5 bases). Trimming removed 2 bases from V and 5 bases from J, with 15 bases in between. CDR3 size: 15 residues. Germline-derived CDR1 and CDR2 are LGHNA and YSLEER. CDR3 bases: TGCGCCAGCAGCCAAAGGGACGGACAAACTTATGGCTACACCTTC. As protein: CASSQRDGQTYGYTF.

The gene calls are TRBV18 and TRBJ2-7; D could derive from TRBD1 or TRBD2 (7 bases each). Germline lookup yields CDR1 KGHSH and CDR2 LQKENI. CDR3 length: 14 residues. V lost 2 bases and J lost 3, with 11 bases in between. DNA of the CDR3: TGTGCCAGCTCACCAACCAGGGGGGGCTACGAGCAGTACTTC. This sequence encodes CASSPTRGGYEQYF.

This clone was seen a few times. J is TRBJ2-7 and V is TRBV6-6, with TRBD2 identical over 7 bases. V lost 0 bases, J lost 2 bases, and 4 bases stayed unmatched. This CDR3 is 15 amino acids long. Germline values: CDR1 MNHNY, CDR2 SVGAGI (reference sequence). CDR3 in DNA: TGTGCCAGCAGTTACTCAGCGGGAAATCCCTACGAGCAGTACTTC. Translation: CASSYSAGNPYEQYF.

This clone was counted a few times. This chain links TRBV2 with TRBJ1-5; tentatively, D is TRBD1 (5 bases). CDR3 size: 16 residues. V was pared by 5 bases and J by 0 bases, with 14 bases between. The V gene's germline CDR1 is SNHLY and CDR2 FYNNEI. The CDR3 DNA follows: TGTGCCAGCAGTTCTCGAGGGGCGTATAGCAATCAGCCCCAGCATTTT. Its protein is CASSSRGAYSNQPQHF.

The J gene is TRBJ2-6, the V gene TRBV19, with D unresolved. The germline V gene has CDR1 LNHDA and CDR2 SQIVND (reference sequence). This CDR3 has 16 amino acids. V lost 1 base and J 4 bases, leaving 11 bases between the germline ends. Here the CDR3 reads CASSIGLATGANVLTF. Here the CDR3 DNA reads TGTGCCAGTAGTATAGGGTTGGCGACGGGGGCCAACGTCCTGACTTTC.